The 27 T cell receptor beta chains below all came from one sample that was sequenced in a study of cytomegalovirus exposure and HLA in healthy donors. With 60 Vbeta and 13 Jbeta primers, the PCR was carried out. Libraries were prepared by immunoSEQ multiplex PCR; TCRdb keeps only in-frame clonotypes and omits some of them. The sample includes fewer than 200,000 clones, 73% of them seen just once. The sequenced sample was PBMCs. The origin of the receptors is a woman younger than 35 in good health and CMV-seropositive.

The V and J genes are TRBV30 and TRBJ1-3; tentatively, D is TRBD1 (6 bases). Germline-derived CDR1 and CDR2 are GTSNPN and SVGIG (reference sequence). V gave up 2 bases and J gave up 4 bases, with 12 bases separating them. The CDR3 covers 14 residues. This chain's CDR3 is CAWSPRTAGNTIYF. The CDR3 bases are TGTGCCTGGAGTCCCAGGACAGCCGGAAACACCATATATTTT.

This clone was picked up a small number of times. The chain joins TRBV30 to TRBJ2-1; D might be TRBD2 (5 bases). The ends were cut back, 0 bases at V and 1 base at J, with 10 bases in the middle. The germline gives CDR1 GTSNPN, CDR2 SVGIG (reference sequence). The CDR3 contains 15 residues. As DNA, the CDR3 is TGTGCCTGGAGTGTAGGAGGTGGGTCCTACAATGAGCAGTTCTTC. This encodes CAWSVGGGSYNEQFF.

As to this clone: One end of the junction fails to match germline, which may point to a read error. The rearrangement joins TRBV7-7 to TRBJ2-5; 10 bases fit TRBD2. The CDR3 contains 17 residues. CDR1 SSHAT and CDR2 FNYEAQ come from the germline V gene (reference sequence). The CDR3 nucleotides read TGTGCTAGCAGCTTAGGAAGGCAGCGGGGGGGCCTAGAGACCCAGTACTTC. Translating it yields CASSLGRQRGGLETQYF.

The V and J genes are TRBV19 and TRBJ1-5, with D perhaps TRBD1 (6 bases). The ends were cut back, 5 bases at V and 3 bases at J, with 11 bases in the middle. Germline V gene data show CDR1 as LNHDA and CDR2 as SQIVND (reference sequence). This CDR3 has 14 residues. CDR3: CASSAGTFNQPQHF. CDR3 nucleotide sequence: TGTGCCAGTAGTGCCGGGACATTCAATCAGCCCCAGCATTTT.

This clone was observed a few times. The chain uses TRBV18 and TRBJ2-5; D is perhaps TRBD2 (6 bases). Germline CDR1 KGHSH, CDR2 LQKENI. Deletions cut 3 bases from V and 2 bases from J, with 13 bases between. The CDR3 runs to 15 residues. DNA for the CDR3: TGTGCCAGCTCACCGACGAGTAGCGGACAAGAGACCCAGTACTTC. This translates into CASSPTSSGQETQYF.

There are a few counts of this clone. The rearrangement joins TRBV11-1 to TRBJ2-3, with TRBD2 identical over 12 bases. J lost 1 base, V lost 4 bases, and 6 bases had no gene match. This CDR3 has 17 amino acids. Germline CDR1 is SGHAT and CDR2 is FQDESV (reference sequence). The CDR3: CASSSPWTSGGTDTQYF. For the CDR3, the DNA is TGTGCCAGCAGCTCCCCTTGGACTAGCGGGGGCACAGATACGCAGTATTTT.

The CDR3 region is CASTPGQGLPNQPQHF. The CDR3 bases are TGTGCCAGCACACCGGGACAGGGTTTACCCAATCAGCCCCAGCATTTT. V usage is TRBV2 and J usage is TRBJ1-5, with 9 bases that match TRBD1. Germline V CDR1 and CDR2: SNHLY, FYNNEI. V lost 7 bases to trimming and J lost 3 bases; unmatched junction nucleotides: 10. The CDR3 is 16 residues long. Combining the CDR3 with reference TRBV2 and TRBJ1-5 gives the whole variable domain EPEVTQTPSHQVTQMGQEVILRCVPISNHLYFYWYRQILGQKVEFLVSFYNNEISEKSEIFDDQFSVERPDGSNFTLKIRSTKLEDSAMYFCASTPGQGLPNQPQHFGDGTRLSIL.

The rearrangement links TRBV5-4 to TRBJ1-1; 10 bases match TRBD1. The germline V gene encodes CDR1 SGHNT and CDR2 YYREEE (reference sequence). This CDR3 comprises 12 residues. V lost 4 bases and J lost 12; bases outside the gene matches: 6. The CDR3 coding sequence is TGTGCCAGCAGCGCGGGACAGGGGATCCCTTTCTTT. Amino acids: CASSAGQGIPFF. Supplemented by reference TRBV5-4 and TRBJ1-1, the full variable domain reads ETGVTQSPTHLIKTRGQQVTLRCSSQSGHNTVSWYQQALGQGPQFIFQYYREEENGRGNFPPRFSGLQFPNYSSELNVNALELDDSALYLCASSAGQGIPFFGQGTRLTVV.

The chain links TRBV7-9 to TRBJ2-2; 7 nucleotides match TRBD2. The CDR3 length is 15 residues. Trimming at V came to 5 bases and at J to 6 bases, leaving 9 bases not matched to a gene. CDR1 is SEHNR and CDR2 is FQNEAQ in the germline V gene (reference sequence). CDR3 in amino acids: CASSPPTSRAGELFF. The CDR3, as DNA: TGTGCCAGCAGCCCTCCGACTAGCCGCGCCGGGGAGCTGTTTTTT.

The V and J genes are TRBV6-5 and TRBJ1-3; TRBD1 might be the D (6 bases). V was shortened by 0 bases and J by 0 bases, with 9 bases between the two germline ends. The CDR3 has 16 amino acids. Per the germline V gene, CDR1 is MNHEY and CDR2 is SVGAGI. As DNA, the CDR3 is TGTGCCAGCAGTTACTCATGGGACATCTCTGGAAACACCATATATTTT. The encoded protein is CASSYSWDISGNTIYF.

J is TRBJ1-2 and V is TRBV7-9; 9 bases match TRBD1. The CDR3 contains 14 residues. Germline V lookup: CDR1 SEHNR, CDR2 FQNEAQ (reference sequence). Trimming at V came to 6 bases and at J to 7 bases, leaving 9 bases not matched to a gene. CDR3 DNA: TGTGCCAGCAGTTACCGGGACAGGGTATGTGGCTACACCTTC. Translation: CASSYRDRVCGYTF.

The V call is TRBV7-2, the J call TRBJ1-4; tentative D call: TRBD1 (5 bases). The CDR3 totals 14 residues. The germline gives CDR1 SGHTA, CDR2 FQGNSA. V was cut by 3 bases and J by 6 bases, with 11 bases left in between. The CDR3 DNA follows: TGTGCCAGCAGCTTCTCCAGGGTCGATGAAAAACTGTTTTTT. It translates to CASSFSRVDEKLFF.

This chain joins TRBV5-6 and TRBJ2-5; 7 bases match TRBD2. Trimming took 2 bases from V and 3 from J; bases not matched to a gene: 7. The CDR3 consists of 15 residues. Germline V gives CDR1 SGHDT, CDR2 YYEEEE. The CDR3 loop is CASSFTGGLKETQYF. The CDR3 nucleotides read TGTGCCAGCAGCTTTACGGGGGGATTAAAAGAGACCCAGTACTTC.

This clone was counted only a few times. This rearrangement joins TRBV6-5 to TRBJ2-1, with a possible D match to TRBD2 (5 bases). V was clipped by 0 bases and J by 9 bases, with 12 bases between them. This CDR3 is built from 14 residues. Germline V gives CDR1 MNHEY, CDR2 SVGAGI. CDR3 DNA sequence: TGTGCCAGCAGTTACTCGAACGAGGGTACTGAGCAGTTCTTC. Amino acid sequence: CASSYSNEGTEQFF.

The V and J genes are TRBV7-3 and TRBJ2-1; 15 positions agree with TRBD2. The length of the CDR3 is 19 residues. Germline CDR1 and CDR2: SGHTA and FQGTGA. V trimming: 5 bases; J trimming: 4 bases; junction bases outside the gene matches: 12. The CDR3 is CASSGGGLAGGPGYNEQFF. The DNA for the CDR3 is TGTGCCAGCAGCGGAGGAGGACTAGCGGGGGGGCCGGGGTACAATGAGCAGTTCTTC.

This clone turned up a few times. This chain connects TRBV5-6 to TRBJ2-7, with TRBD2 matching 7 bases. Looked up from germline, CDR1 is SGHDT and CDR2 is YYEEEE. The CDR3 spans 13 residues. V shed 3 bases, J shed 7 bases, and the junction held 7 bases outside the gene matches. Here the CDR3 reads CASSSSIAGEQYF. As DNA, the CDR3 is TGTGCCAGCAGCTCTTCAATAGCGGGTGAGCAGTACTTC.

This clone was observed a single time. The chain is built from TRBV2 and TRBJ2-5, with TRBD2 as a possible D gene (6 bases). Per germline, CDR1 SNHLY and CDR2 FYNNEI. This CDR3 comprises 11 residues. Between the trimmed V and J ends, which lost 6 bases and 7 bases, there was a span of 9 bases. The CDR3: CASRGGGTQYF. The CDR3 coding sequence is TGTGCCAGCAGGGGAGGTGGGACCCAGTACTTC.

The chain is built from TRBV6-5 and TRBJ1-2; the D is unclear. V dropped 5 bases and J dropped 4 bases, with 8 bases sitting between them. CDR1 is MNHEY, CDR2 SVGAGI, per germline. The CDR3 is 12 amino acids. The DNA for the CDR3 is TGTGCCAGCAGTGGAGGGATCTATGGCTACACCTTC. Translating gives CASSGGIYGYTF.

This clone was seen a few times. CDR3 nucleotides: TGCGCCAGCAGTAGAGGACAGTCCAATCAGCCCCAGCATTTT. This gives the protein CASSRGQSNQPQHF. V and J are TRBV4-3 and TRBJ1-5; D possibly corresponds to TRBD1 (6 bases). This CDR3 contains 14 residues. The V and J ends lost 6 bases and 3 bases respectively, with 12 bases between them. Germline V lookup: CDR1 LGHNA, CDR2 YSLEER.

The chain carries TRBV7-9 and TRBJ2-4, with 10 bases identical to TRBD1. The V gene end was trimmed by 0 bases and the J gene end by 4 bases; junction bases not matched to a gene: 3. This CDR3 comprises 16 residues. Germline CDR1 reads SEHNR; CDR2 reads FQNEAQ (reference sequence). The CDR3 is CASSLAKGQGKNIQYF. CDR3 DNA: TGTGCCAGCAGCTTAGCAAAGGGACAGGGGAAAAACATTCAGTACTTC.

This chain joins TRBV5-4 and TRBJ1-1, with a weak D call TRBD1 (5 bases). The CDR3 contains 12 residues. Trimming shortened V by 4 bases and J by 4 bases, and 8 bases separated the two germline ends. CDR1 and CDR2 from the germline V gene are SGHNT and YYREEE (reference sequence). The chain's CDR3 is CASSQDSTEAFF. CDR3 DNA sequence: TGTGCCAGCAGCCAAGACAGCACTGAAGCTTTCTTT. Full variable domain (missing parts from reference TRBV5-4 and TRBJ1-1): ETGVTQSPTHLIKTRGQQVTLRCSSQSGHNTVSWYQQALGQGPQFIFQYYREEENGRGNFPPRFSGLQFPNYSSELNVNALELDDSALYLCASSQDSTEAFFGQGTRLTVV.

The chain combines TRBV7-2 with TRBJ1-2; no firm D call. The germline V gene encodes CDR1 SGHTA and CDR2 FQGNSA. Between the trimmed V and J ends, which lost 1 base and 7 bases, there was a span of 10 bases. This CDR3 comprises 13 residues. This CDR3 is CASSLDSSRGYTF. The CDR3 DNA reads TGTGCCAGCAGCTTAGACAGTTCCCGTGGCTACACCTTC. Using reference TRBV7-2 and TRBJ1-2 for the parts outside the CDR3, the full variable domain is GAGVSQSPSNKVTEKGKDVELRCDPISGHTALYWYRQSLGQGLEFLIYFQGNSAPDKSGLPSDRFSAERTGGSVSTLTIQRTQQEDSAVYLCASSLDSSRGYTFGSGTRLTVV.

This clone was counted between two and nine times. V and J are TRBV19 and TRBJ2-6; 7 nucleotides align to TRBD1. Germline V gene lookup returns CDR1 LNHDA and CDR2 SQIVND (reference sequence). Trimming at V came to 3 bases and at J to 0 bases, leaving 2 bases not matched to a gene. The CDR3 contains 16 residues. In DNA, the CDR3 is TGTGCCAGTAGTATCGGGACAGCCTCTGGGGCCAACGTCCTGACTTTC. Its translation: CASSIGTASGANVLTF.

The gene calls are TRBV7-2 and TRBJ2-2; D remains unclear. The V end lost 2 bases, the J end lost 1 base, and 8 bases lay between the germline ends. This CDR3 comprises 15 residues. In germline, CDR1 is SGHTA, CDR2 FQGNSA. CDR3: CASSLYSRNTGELFF. In DNA form, the CDR3 reads TGTGCCAGCAGCTTATACAGTAGGAACACCGGGGAGCTGTTTTTT.

The chain uses TRBV7-9 and TRBJ1-4; TRBD1 aligns across 7 bases. After removal of 1 base from V and 5 bases from J, the junction contained 1 base not matched to a gene. Germline CDR1 SEHNR, CDR2 FQNEAQ (reference sequence). The CDR3 is 14 amino acids. The DNA for the CDR3 is TGTGCCAGCAGCTTAGGGGACAGAAATGAAAAACTGTTTTTT. The encoded protein is CASSLGDRNEKLFF.

This clone was observed a single time. The chain combines TRBV7-2 with TRBJ2-3; 11 nucleotides agree with TRBD2. Germline V lookup: CDR1 SGHTA, CDR2 FQGNSA. Unmatched junction bases numbered 7, after V lost 5 bases and J lost 0 bases. This CDR3 is built from 17 residues. The CDR3 region is CASSRELAGASTDTQYF. For the CDR3, the DNA is TGTGCCAGCAGCCGGGAACTAGCGGGGGCCAGCACAGATACGCAGTATTTT.

This clone was detected only once. The chain carries TRBV20-1 and TRBJ1-1; D remains unclear. The V and J ends lost 6 bases and 5 bases respectively, with 10 bases between them. This CDR3 has 11 amino acids. Germline loops: CDR1 DFQATT, CDR2 SNEGSKA (reference sequence). The DNA of the CDR3 is TGCAGTGCCGGGGTCGAGACTGAAGCTTTCTTT. Protein product: CSAGVETEAFF.